These 21 T cell receptor beta chains came from one sample sequenced in a study of blood T cell repertoires in COVID-19. Method: immunoSEQ multiplex PCR; TCRdb's copy keeps in-frame clones and lacks some. Of fewer than 300,000 clones in the sample, 87% were seen once. The source material was peripheral blood. Receptor source: a woman aged 40 to 55 who had recovered from COVID-19.

This chain's CDR3 is CASSQGQGAGNEQFF. As DNA, the CDR3 is TGTGCCAGCAGCCAGGGACAGGGGGCTGGCAATGAGCAGTTCTTC. The chain joins TRBV7-6 to TRBJ2-1; 12 bases align to TRBD1. J was trimmed by 6 bases and V by 5 bases; bases with no gene match: 5. This CDR3 comprises 15 residues. Germline V gives CDR1 SGHVS, CDR2 FNYEAQ.

The rearrangement links TRBV6-1 to TRBJ1-3; D is uncertain. With 2 bases removed from V and 3 bases from J, the gap between germline ends came to 5 bases. The length of the CDR3 is 13 residues. The germline gives CDR1 MNHNS, CDR2 SASEGT. CDR3 DNA sequence: TGTGCCAGCAGTGAATCCGGTGGAAACACCATATATTTT. Translating gives CASSESGGNTIYF.

The rearrangement joins TRBV5-1 to TRBJ2-2; tentatively, D is TRBD1 (5 bases). CDR3 length: 16 residues. Germline loops: CDR1 SGHRS, CDR2 YFSETQ. V was pared by 2 bases and J by 0 bases, with 11 bases between. The CDR3 here is CASSLLRASNTGELFF. The CDR3 nucleotides read TGCGCCAGCAGCTTACTCAGGGCGTCGAACACCGGGGAGCTGTTTTTT.

The sample holds a few counts of this clone. V and J are TRBV7-9 and TRBJ1-4, with a tentative D call TRBD1 (6 bases). Germline CDR1 reads SEHNR; CDR2 reads FQNEAQ (reference sequence). Trimming removed 5 bases at V and 3 bases at J, with 10 bases between. This CDR3 has 14 residues. Written as DNA, the CDR3 is TGTGCCAGCAGCCCAGGGGATGCTAATGAAAAACTGTTTTTT. Amino acids: CASSPGDANEKLFF.

V and J are TRBV7-9 and TRBJ2-2; no firm D call. Per the germline V gene, CDR1 is SEHNR and CDR2 is FQNEAQ (reference sequence). The CDR3 extends over 16 amino acids. Between the trimmed V and J ends, which lost 2 bases and 3 bases, there was a span of 13 bases. CDR3 sequence reads: CASSLLGPTDTGELFF. CDR3 in DNA: TGTGCCAGCAGCTTATTAGGCCCCACAGACACCGGGGAGCTGTTTTTT.

The chain's CDR3 is CASSQPGLVIQYF. The CDR3 DNA sequence: TGCGCCAGCAGCCAACCAGGGTTGGTCATTCAGTACTTC. The chain recombines TRBV4-1 with TRBJ2-4; a possible D gene is TRBD1 (5 bases). Per germline, CDR1 MGHRA and CDR2 YSYEKL. This CDR3 has 13 amino acids. Trimming took off 2 bases at V and 9 bases at J, with 11 bases between the two ends.

This chain uses TRBV13 with TRBJ1-1, with 7 bases fitting TRBD1. After removal of 5 bases from V and 4 bases from J, the junction contained 4 bases not matched to a gene. The CDR3 sequence is 13 residues long. CDR1 PRHDT and CDR2 FYEKMQ come from the germline V gene (reference sequence). For the CDR3, the DNA is TGTGCCAGCAGCCGGACAGGCCGCACTGAAGCTTTCTTT. Translating it yields CASSRTGRTEAFF.

This clone was observed once. The chain is built from TRBV13 and TRBJ1-4, with D perhaps matching TRBD1 (5 bases). CDR1 is PRHDT and CDR2 is FYEKMQ in the germline V gene (reference sequence). The CDR3 is made up of 14 amino acids. V was trimmed by 5 bases and J by 8 bases, leaving 15 bases between them. This CDR3 is CASSLAGIGEKLFF. In DNA form, the CDR3 reads TGTGCCAGCAGCCTAGCAGGGATCGGGGAAAAACTGTTTTTT.

This clone came up a few times. The gene calls are TRBV19 and TRBJ1-2, with 8 bases fitting TRBD1. With V trimmed by 5 bases and J by 3 bases, 5 bases remained unmatched. The length of the CDR3 is 14 residues. Germline loops: CDR1 LNHDA, CDR2 SQIVND (reference sequence). The CDR3 DNA is TGTGCCAGTAGTCCCCGACAGGGGTACTATGGCTACACCTTC. Its protein product is CASSPRQGYYGYTF.

The V gene is TRBV3-1 (or the pseudogene TRBV3-2), the J gene TRBJ1-2; 9 nucleotides align to TRBD1. The CDR3 has 14 residues. Trimming at V came to 3 bases and at J to 8 bases, leaving 7 bases not matched to a gene. Germline CDR1 and CDR2: LGHDT and YNNKEL (reference sequence). CDR3 residues: CASSQTGGEGGYTF. In DNA form, the CDR3 reads TGTGCCAGCAGCCAGACAGGGGGTGAGGGCGGCTACACCTTC.

The genes are TRBV7-8 and TRBJ1-1, with D possibly TRBD1 on 5 matching bases. This CDR3 spans 13 amino acids. Deletions cut 5 bases from V and 8 bases from J, with 15 bases between. Per germline, CDR1 SGHVS and CDR2 FQNEAQ. The CDR3 DNA is TGTGCCAGCAGCCGGATTCCAGGGCGCGAAGCTTTCTTT. As protein: CASSRIPGREAFF.

This clone was counted ten times or more. The CDR3 DNA reads TGTGCCAGCAGCTTAGAATTCCAACGGGGGGACCCTCCTGTCTACGAGCAGTACTTC. Its translation is CASSLEFQRGDPPVYEQYF. The rearrangement links TRBV7-9 to TRBJ2-7; 7 nucleotides align to TRBD2. Trimming cost V 1 base and J 3 bases; bases outside gene matches: 18. CDR3 length: 19 amino acids. CDR1 and CDR2 (germline): SEHNR, FQNEAQ (reference sequence).

This sequence joins TRBV7-2 and TRBJ1-2; D is perhaps TRBD1 (6 bases). This CDR3 has 13 amino acids. V dropped 3 bases and J dropped 8 bases, with 13 bases sitting between them. Germline CDR1 and CDR2: SGHTA and FQGNSA. CDR3 region: CASSLGGAPGYTF. DNA for the CDR3: TGTGCCAGCAGCTTGGGGGGGGCGCCCGGCTACACCTTC. Full variable domain (rest looked up from reference TRBV7-2 and TRBJ1-2): GAGVSQSPSNKVTEKGKDVELRCDPISGHTALYWYRQSLGQGLEFLIYFQGNSAPDKSGLPSDRFSAERTGGSVSTLTIQRTQQEDSAVYLCASSLGGAPGYTFGSGTRLTVV.

This clone was counted a single time. This rearrangement joins TRBV7-2 to TRBJ1-1; D remains ambiguous. V dropped 3 bases and J dropped 2 bases, with 10 bases sitting between them. The CDR3 covers 14 residues. Germline CDR1 SGHTA, CDR2 FQGNSA. The CDR3 DNA reads as TGTGCCAGCAGCTTCGCTTACTTAAACACTGAAGCTTTCTTT. Translation: CASSFAYLNTEAFF.

The rearrangement uses TRBV6-6 and TRBJ1-2, with no clear D. Trimming shortened V by 4 bases and J by 9 bases, and 9 bases separated the two germline ends. There are 11 residues in the CDR3. Germline V gene sequence: CDR1 MNHNY, CDR2 SVGAGI (reference sequence). CDR3 in amino acids: CASSSAGSYTF. CDR3 bases: TGTGCCAGCAGTTCGGCAGGTAGCTACACCTTC.

V is TRBV11-2 and J is TRBJ1-1; TRBD1 might be the D (5 bases). Between the trimmed V and J ends, which lost 5 bases and 4 bases, there was a span of 11 bases. Per germline, CDR1 SGHAT and CDR2 FQNNGV. This CDR3 is built from 13 residues. CDR3: CASSRGRGTEAFF. For the CDR3, the DNA is TGTGCCAGCAGCAGGGGTAGAGGCACTGAAGCTTTCTTT.

The DNA of the CDR3 is TGTGCCACCAGCAGAGATGCGAGGACTATGTCTAGCACAGATACGCAGTATTTT. Its protein is CATSRDARTMSSTDTQYF. The chain recombines TRBV15 with TRBJ2-3; maybe TRBD2 (6 bases). V was pared by 0 bases and J by 0 bases, with 16 bases between. Germline V gene data show CDR1 as LNHNV and CDR2 as YYDKDF (reference sequence). The CDR3 covers 18 residues.

This clone occurred many times. The rearrangement joins TRBV5-4 to TRBJ2-3; no clear D gene. The V and J ends lost 3 bases and 5 bases respectively, with 13 bases between them. Looked up from germline, CDR1 is SGHNT and CDR2 is YYREEE (reference sequence). The CDR3 totals 14 residues. The DNA for the CDR3 is TGTGCCAGCAGCTCGATTGACTCCAGAGATACGCAGTATTTT. Its protein is CASSSIDSRDTQYF.

The rearrangement links TRBV19 to TRBJ1-1; tentative D call: TRBD1 (5 bases). Germline lookup yields CDR1 LNHDA and CDR2 SQIVND (reference sequence). This CDR3 spans 14 amino acids. With 6 bases removed from V and 1 base from J, the gap between germline ends came to 12 bases. This CDR3 reads CASRVRDSNTEAFF. In DNA form, the CDR3 reads TGTGCCAGTAGGGTCAGGGATTCGAACACTGAAGCTTTCTTT.

The rearrangement links TRBV5-1 to TRBJ1-1, with D tentatively TRBD1 (5 bases). CDR1 is SGHRS and CDR2 is YFSETQ in the germline V gene. The CDR3 extends over 17 amino acids. V shed 8 bases and J shed 2 bases, with 25 bases lying between them. Here the CDR3 reads CASEPVPGDPLNTEAFF. The CDR3 DNA sequence: TGCGCCAGTGAACCTGTACCGGGGGACCCCCTAAACACTGAAGCTTTCTTT.

This chain joins TRBV27 and TRBJ2-5; 11 nucleotides align to TRBD2. Germline V gene data show CDR1 as MNHEY and CDR2 as SMNVEV (reference sequence). The CDR3 contains 17 residues. With 2 bases clipped from V and 4 bases from J, the junction kept 9 bases outside the gene matches. CDR3 loop: CASSLTGSGGARETQYF. The CDR3 coding sequence is TGTGCCAGCAGTTTAACGGGTAGCGGGGGGGCCCGAGAGACCCAGTACTTC.